The 12 T cell receptor beta chains below all came from one sample that was sequenced in a study of cytomegalovirus exposure and HLA in healthy donors. The primer mix had 60 Vbeta and 13 Jbeta primers. The data were produced by immunoSEQ multiplex PCR, yet TCRdb's version contains in-frame clones alone and is incomplete. Among about 100,000 clones, about 82% were seen once, and the ten largest hold approximately 7.5%. The sample taken for sequencing was PBMCs. Source of these receptors: a man in his thirties or forties in good health and CMV-seronegative.

The chain has TRBV19 and TRBJ1-2; unclear D gene. The germline CDR1 and CDR2 sequences are LNHDA and SQIVND (reference sequence). Trimming removed 6 bases at V and 7 bases at J, with 15 bases between. This CDR3 is 13 amino acids long. In DNA form, the CDR3 reads TGTGCCAGTAGCCTATCAGGTGAAAGTGGCTACACCTTC. Translated: CASSLSGESGYTF.

This sequence joins TRBV27 and TRBJ1-2; possibly TRBD1 for D (5 bases). The V gene's germline CDR1 is MNHEY and CDR2 SMNVEV (reference sequence). The CDR3 has 16 residues. Trimming left V 4 bases short and J 8 bases short, with 23 bases between. The CDR3 DNA is TGTGCCAGCAGTTCATTGGGGGGAGGTGTTCAAGGCGGCTACACCTTC. It codes for CASSSLGGGVQGGYTF.

The chain combines TRBV7-8 with TRBJ2-3; TRBD2 aligns across 8 bases. Losses at the gene ends were 7 bases for V and 8 bases for J; bases not matched to a gene: 2. From germline, CDR1 is SGHVS and CDR2 FQNEAQ. The CDR3 consists of 11 residues. The CDR3 DNA follows: TGTGCCAGCATCGGGGGGGGTACGCAGTATTTT. This encodes CASIGGGTQYF.

This chain uses TRBV6-7 with TRBJ2-1; the D is unclear. TRBV6-7 is reported as an ORF; its role is uncertain. With 8 bases removed from V and 8 bases from J, the gap between germline ends came to 19 bases. There are 14 residues in the CDR3. This CDR3 reads CASPGSLGSYEQFF. Written as DNA, the CDR3 is TGTGCCAGCCCCGGGTCCCTAGGAAGCTATGAGCAGTTCTTC.

CDR3 loop: CAISESIRGTQYF. In nucleotides, the CDR3 is TGTGCCATCAGTGAGTCGATAAGGGGAACCCAGTACTTC. The chain employs TRBV10-3 and TRBJ2-5; a possible D gene is TRBD1 (5 bases). This CDR3 has 13 residues. Deletions cut 0 bases from V and 8 bases from J, with 10 bases between. Germline values: CDR1 ENHRY, CDR2 SYGVKD.

The chain's CDR3 is CASSWGTGSYEQYF. In DNA, the CDR3 is TGTGCCAGCAGTTGGGGGACAGGAAGTTACGAGCAGTACTTC. V gene TRBV6-5 combines with J gene TRBJ2-7; 8 positions agree with TRBD1. Germline V gene lookup returns CDR1 MNHEY and CDR2 SVGAGI. This CDR3 is built from 14 residues. V lost 4 bases to trimming and J lost 4 bases; unmatched junction nucleotides: 6.

CDR3 in DNA: TGTGCCAGCAGCCCGGGACGGGGGTTAAGGGGTTACAATGAGCAGTTCTTC. It specifies CASSPGRGLRGYNEQFF. The chain is built from TRBV7-2 and TRBJ2-1; the D gene is possibly TRBD2 (6 bases). The ends were cut back, 5 bases at V and 4 bases at J, with 21 bases in the middle. The CDR3 has 17 amino acids. Germline CDR1 and CDR2: SGHTA and FQGNSA.

The rearrangement links TRBV27 to TRBJ1-2; TRBD1 matches at 7 bases. The CDR3 is 15 amino acids. CDR1 and CDR2 from the germline V gene are MNHEY and SMNVEV (reference sequence). The V segment lost 0 bases and the J segment 4 bases; nucleotides outside the gene matches: 5. The CDR3: CASSLSVGGFYGYTF. Here the CDR3 DNA reads TGTGCCAGCAGTTTATCCGTAGGGGGCTTCTATGGCTACACCTTC.

The V gene is TRBV19, the J gene TRBJ1-5, with no clear D. Looked up from germline, CDR1 is LNHDA and CDR2 is SQIVND (reference sequence). This CDR3 has 14 residues. The germline V and J ends were trimmed by 3 bases and 8 bases, with 14 bases remaining between them. CDR3: CASSMRKMSKPQHF. CDR3 sequence (DNA): TGTGCCAGTAGTATGCGTAAAATGTCGAAGCCCCAGCATTTT. Combining the CDR3 with reference TRBV19 and TRBJ1-5 gives the whole variable domain DGGITQSPKYLFRKEGQNVTLSCEQNLNHDAMYWYRQDPGQGLRLIYYSQIVNDFQKGDIAEGYSVSREKKESFPLTVTSAQKNPTAFYLCASSMRKMSKPQHFGDGTRLSIL.

This sequence joins TRBV30 and TRBJ2-3; 12 bases fit TRBD1. In germline, CDR1 is GTSNPN, CDR2 SVGIG (reference sequence). This CDR3 region has 16 residues. The trim removed 4 bases at V and 7 bases at J, leaving 12 bases unmatched. DNA of the CDR3: TGTGCCTGGACCACGCACCGGGACAGGGGGCGGAATACGCAGTATTTT. Translating gives CAWTTHRDRGRNTQYF. Based on the CDR3 plus reference TRBV30 and TRBJ2-3, the full variable domain is SQTIHQWPATLVQPVGSPLSLECTVEGTSNPNLYWYRQAAGRGLQLLFYSVGIGQISSEVPQNLSASRPQDRQFILSSKKLLLSDSGFYLCAWTTHRDRGRNTQYFGPGTRLTVL.

The J gene is TRBJ2-3, the V gene TRBV30, with a possible D match to TRBD1 (5 bases). Germline assignment: CDR1 GTSNPN and CDR2 SVGIG (reference sequence). The CDR3 totals 15 residues. V was shortened by 1 base and J by 0 bases, with 11 bases between the two germline ends. The CDR3 DNA is TGTGCCTGGAGTGGGGCAGGGCTTAGCACAGATACGCAGTATTTT. The encoded protein is CAWSGAGLSTDTQYF.

The chain links TRBV29-1 to TRBJ2-3, with D perhaps TRBD1 (6 bases). Germline CDR1 reads SQVTM; CDR2 reads ANQGSEA. Trimming took 3 bases from V and 0 from J, leaving 10 bases between them. The CDR3 spans 14 residues. CDR3 in amino acids: CSVDGTRSTDTQYF. The CDR3 nucleotides read TGCAGCGTTGACGGGACACGGAGCACAGATACGCAGTATTTT.